The entry below describes one T cell receptor (beta chain). These data are taken from a study of blood T cell repertoires in COVID-19. Study-level background: Sample material is recorded as cDNA or gDNA derived from T cells, B-cell-depleted T cells, or PBMCs.

Original processing notes: From reference gene primer amplification, estimates of nucleated cell counts were derived. Generated by immunoSEQ multiplex PCR, the TCRdb table keeps only in-frame clones and is missing some. The V and J calls and clone size were taken over from that table, and D and trimming were inferred from the DNA. The sample consists of around 130,000 clones, around 86% of them appearing once. The CDR3 contains 15 residues. V lost 1 base, J lost 6 bases, and 3 bases stayed unmatched. Per the germline V gene, CDR1 is SGHDN and CDR2 is FVKESK. Material for sequencing was peripheral blood. This chain joins TRBV14 and TRBJ1-4; 9 bases are a match to TRBD1. The sequence was obtained from a man aged 35-49 years with active or convalescent COVID-19. The CDR3 here is CASSQAGQGHEKLFF. The CDR3 bases are TGTGCCAGCAGCCAAGCGGGACAGGGCCATGAAAAACTGTTTTTT.